This T cell receptor beta chain is from a study of T cells in Graves' hyperthyroidism and ophthalmopathy. The study, taken as a whole, reports: Most expanded thyroid clonotypes above 0.001 recurred in blood.

This clonotype was seen ten or more times. Antigen unknown. Amplification targeted TCR beta CDR3 regions from RNA transcripts. TCR CDR3 underwent first-round RT-PCR with the HTBI primer set. TCRdb re-called the multiplex PCR reads through MiXCR, storing one row per CDR3 protein. The sample has hundreds of thousands of distinct CDR3 sequences, under 45% seen once. What was sequenced was blood. The TCR originated in a middle-aged woman with Graves' hyperthyroidism.

The CDR3 coding sequence is TGTGCCAGCACGACGGGGGCTCAAGAGACCCAGTACTTC. Translating gives CASTTGAQETQYF. The V and J genes are TRBV6-2 or TRBV6-3 and TRBJ2-5, with D tentatively TRBD1 or TRBD2 (6 bases each). From germline, CDR1 is MNHEY and CDR2 SVGEGT. The V and J ends lost 7 bases and 2 bases respectively, with 11 bases between them. The CDR3 is made up of 13 amino acids.